These 7 T cell receptor beta chains were all obtained from the same sample, sequenced in a study of cytomegalovirus exposure and HLA in healthy donors. 60 Vbeta and 13 Jbeta primers were used in PCR. Using immunoSEQ multiplex PCR, the repertoire was profiled, and TCRdb retains in-frame clones only, with some absent. This listing includes 95,000 to 150,000 clones. The sequenced sample was PBMCs. These receptors were obtained from a man between 18 and 29 years old in good health and CMV-seronegative.

The chain joins TRBV9 to TRBJ1-3; D might be TRBD1 (5 bases). The CDR3 is made up of 17 amino acids. Germline lookup yields CDR1 SGDLS and CDR2 YYNGEE. The V end lost 1 base, the J end lost 0 bases, and 14 bases lay between the germline ends. CDR3 in amino acids: CASSVSPLTDSGNTIYF. The CDR3 DNA reads as TGTGCCAGCAGCGTATCCCCTCTGACAGACTCTGGAAACACCATATATTTT.

This rearrangement joins TRBV27 to TRBJ2-3; perhaps TRBD2 as D (6 bases). The CDR3 spans 17 residues. The ends were cut back, 2 bases at V and 7 bases at J, with 22 bases in the middle. Germline V gene sequence: CDR1 MNHEY, CDR2 SMNVEV (reference sequence). This CDR3 is CASSLLGGAGRPHTQYF. The CDR3, as DNA: TGTGCCAGCAGTTTACTGGGTGGGGCGGGAAGACCGCATACGCAGTATTTT.

J is TRBJ1-5 and V is TRBV5-8, with 9 bases aligning to TRBD1. Looked up from germline, CDR1 is SGHTS and CDR2 is YDEGEE. Trimming removed 4 bases from V and 3 bases from J; junction bases left unmatched: 5. The CDR3 has 15 amino acids. The CDR3: CASSDRTGVNQPQHF. In DNA form, the CDR3 reads TGTGCCAGCAGCGACCGGACAGGGGTCAATCAGCCCCAGCATTTT.

The rearrangement uses TRBV5-1 and TRBJ1-1, with D perhaps matching TRBD1 (5 bases). The CDR3 spans 16 residues. V gave up 0 bases and J gave up 2 bases, with 14 bases separating them. In germline, CDR1 is SGHRS, CDR2 YFSETQ. The DNA of the CDR3 is TGCGCCAGCAGCTTGGTTGGGGGGGGGACCAACACTGAAGCTTTCTTT. This translates into CASSLVGGGTNTEAFF.

Concerning this clone: Other nucleotide sequences from this sample produce the same CDR3. The CDR3 region is CASSRGNTEAFF. Written as DNA, the CDR3 is TGTGCCAGCAGCCGCGGGAACACTGAAGCTTTCTTT. The chain joins TRBV27 to TRBJ1-1, with D uncertain. Germline V gives CDR1 MNHEY, CDR2 SMNVEV (reference sequence). V lost 6 bases and J 1 base, leaving 6 bases between the germline ends. This CDR3 spans 12 amino acids.

V usage is TRBV25-1 and J usage is TRBJ1-1; 9 bases agree with TRBD1. The V gene end was trimmed by 4 bases and the J gene end by 2 bases; junction bases not matched to a gene: 2. The length of the CDR3 is 14 residues. Germline V gene data show CDR1 as MGHDK and CDR2 as SYGVNS. Here the CDR3 reads CASSGTGANTEAFF. The CDR3 bases are TGTGCCAGCAGTGGGACAGGGGCCAACACTGAAGCTTTCTTT.

The chain carries TRBV10-3 and TRBJ2-3; 9 bases align to TRBD2. The germline V gene has CDR1 ENHRY and CDR2 SYGVKD. CDR3 length: 16 amino acids. The V gene end was trimmed by 8 bases and the J gene end by 3 bases; junction bases not matched to a gene: 12. The CDR3 DNA sequence: TGTGCCATCTGGGCGGGGGGGCTCTTAGGGACAGATACGCAGTATTTT. Its translation: CAIWAGGLLGTDTQYF.